This TCR beta chain derives from a study of siplizumab effects on memory and regulatory T cells. Study findings and constraints: It seemed that naive T cells were more diverse than memory cells and were major contributors to the alloresponse.

Profiled with immunoSEQ multiplex PCR; TCRdb holds only in-frame clones, not every one. The sample holds 110,000 or so clones; just over 90% are singletons and the top ten take under 0.2%. With regard to this clone: Antigen unknown.

V was pared by 5 bases and J by 0 bases, with 13 bases between. The length of the CDR3 is 15 residues. Germline CDR1 and CDR2: MDHEN and SYDVKM. V gene TRBV28 combines with J gene TRBJ1-1; D gene unclear. The sequence was collected from a human donor in good health. Sequencing was done on a sample of non-Treg CD4+ T cells sorted from blood. The CDR3 loop is CASSPPGSLNTEAFF. The CDR3 coding sequence is TGTGCCAGCAGTCCCCCGGGCAGTTTGAACACTGAAGCTTTCTTT. Based on the CDR3 plus reference TRBV28 and TRBJ1-1, the full variable domain is DVKVTQSSRYLVKRTGEKVFLECVQDMDHENMFWYRQDPGLGLRLIYFSYDVKMKEKGDIPEGYSVSREKKERFSLILESASTNQTSMYLCASSPPGSLNTEAFFGQGTRLTVV.